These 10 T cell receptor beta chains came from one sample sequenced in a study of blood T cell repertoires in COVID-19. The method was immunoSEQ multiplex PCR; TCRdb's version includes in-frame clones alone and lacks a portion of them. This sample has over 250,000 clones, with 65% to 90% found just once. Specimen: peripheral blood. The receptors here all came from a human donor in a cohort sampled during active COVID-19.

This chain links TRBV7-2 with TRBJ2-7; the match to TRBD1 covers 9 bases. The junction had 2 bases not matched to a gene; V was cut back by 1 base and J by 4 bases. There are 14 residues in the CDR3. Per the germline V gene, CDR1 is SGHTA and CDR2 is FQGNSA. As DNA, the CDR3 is TGTGCCAGCAGCTTAGACAGGGGGCGTTACGAGCAGTACTTC. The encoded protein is CASSLDRGRYEQYF.

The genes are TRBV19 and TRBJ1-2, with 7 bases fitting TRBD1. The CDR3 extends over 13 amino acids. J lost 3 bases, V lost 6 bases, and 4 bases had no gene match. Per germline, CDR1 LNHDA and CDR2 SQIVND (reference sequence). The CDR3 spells CASSPTGDYGYTF. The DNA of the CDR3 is TGTGCCAGTAGCCCTACAGGGGACTATGGCTACACCTTC.

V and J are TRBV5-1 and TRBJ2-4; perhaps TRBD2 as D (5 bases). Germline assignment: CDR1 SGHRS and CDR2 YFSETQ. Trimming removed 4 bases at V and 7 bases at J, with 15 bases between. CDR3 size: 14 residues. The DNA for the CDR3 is TGCGCCAGCAGCCCCGAACCCCGAGGGAACATTCAGTACTTC. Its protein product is CASSPEPRGNIQYF.

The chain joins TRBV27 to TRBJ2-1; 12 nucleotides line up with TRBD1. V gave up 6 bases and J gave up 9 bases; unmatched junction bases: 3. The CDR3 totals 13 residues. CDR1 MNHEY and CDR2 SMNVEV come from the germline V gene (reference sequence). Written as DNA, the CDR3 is TGTGCCAGCAGGGGACAGGGGGCTGGTGAGCAGTTCTTC. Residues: CASRGQGAGEQFF.

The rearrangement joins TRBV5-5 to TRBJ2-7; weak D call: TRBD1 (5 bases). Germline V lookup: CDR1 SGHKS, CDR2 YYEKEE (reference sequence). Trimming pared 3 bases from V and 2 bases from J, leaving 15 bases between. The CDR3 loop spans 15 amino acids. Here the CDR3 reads CASSYTDRSPYEQYF. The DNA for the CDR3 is TGTGCCAGCAGCTATACCGACAGATCCCCCTACGAGCAGTACTTC.

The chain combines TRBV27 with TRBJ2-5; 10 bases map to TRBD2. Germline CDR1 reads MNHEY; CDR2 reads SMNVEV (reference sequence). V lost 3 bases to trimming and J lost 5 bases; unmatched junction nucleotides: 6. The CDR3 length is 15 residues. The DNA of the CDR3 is TGTGCCAGCAGTTTGGTAGCGGGGGGAGGGGAGACCCAGTACTTC. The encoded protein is CASSLVAGGGETQYF.

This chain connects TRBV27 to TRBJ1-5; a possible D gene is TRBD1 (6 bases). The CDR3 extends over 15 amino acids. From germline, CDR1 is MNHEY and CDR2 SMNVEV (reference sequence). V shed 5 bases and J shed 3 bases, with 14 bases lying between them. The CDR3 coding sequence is TGTGCCAGCAGTGCCGGGACACGGGACAATCAGCCCCAGCATTTT. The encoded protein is CASSAGTRDNQPQHF.

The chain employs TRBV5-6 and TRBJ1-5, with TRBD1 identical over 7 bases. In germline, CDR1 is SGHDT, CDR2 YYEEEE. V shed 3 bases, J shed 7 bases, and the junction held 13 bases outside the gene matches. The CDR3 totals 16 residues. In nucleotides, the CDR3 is TGTGCCAGCAGCTCCCTGACAGGGACGGAGGGGCAGCCCCAGCATTTT. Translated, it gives CASSSLTGTEGQPQHF.

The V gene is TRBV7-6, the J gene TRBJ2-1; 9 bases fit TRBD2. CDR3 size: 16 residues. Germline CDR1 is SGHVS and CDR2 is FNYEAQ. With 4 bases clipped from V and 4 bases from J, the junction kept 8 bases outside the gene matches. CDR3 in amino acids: CASSSFAGGVYNEQFF. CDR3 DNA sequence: TGTGCCAGCAGCTCGTTTGCGGGAGGGGTTTACAATGAGCAGTTCTTC.

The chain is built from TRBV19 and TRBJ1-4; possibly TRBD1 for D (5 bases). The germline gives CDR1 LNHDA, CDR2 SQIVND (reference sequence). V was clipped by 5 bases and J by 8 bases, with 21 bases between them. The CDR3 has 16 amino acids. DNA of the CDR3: TGTGCCAGTAGTGCCCGTCAACAGGTTAGGCTCGAAAAACTGTTTTTT. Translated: CASSARQQVRLEKLFF.